Included here is one T cell receptor beta chain sequence, with context. Its antigen is not yet known. No clone much larger than this one lies a single base away; base qualities are absent. TCRbeta CDR3 regions were amplified from genomic DNA using the immunoSEQ Assay, a bias-controlled multiplex PCR. In the authors' own workflow: The number of nucleated cells in each sample was estimated from the amplification of reference gene primers within the assay. Sequence reads were collapsed and filtered to measure the absolute abundance of every unique TCRbeta CDR3 rearrangement. For each sample, productive Simpson clonality was calculated by taking the square root of Simpson's diversity index across productive rearrangements. Held by TCRdb, this immuneACCESS table contains in-frame sequences only and omits some clones. Under half of the omission traces to an unresolved V gene where checked; the cause of the rest is unknown. D and trimming were read from the DNA, whereas the V and J calls and clone size are those reported in that table. The sample table shows around 160,000 clones, and 84% are seen once. More than 5% of the sample is held by the ten biggest clonotypes.

In the prospective study, participants were about 18 to 89 years old, resided in about two dozen geographic areas of the United States, and were enrolled through a virtual design. In the prospective study, cohorts were assigned on the basis of participant-reported clinical history obtained from a screening survey and a study questionnaire. Exposed participants had been in contact, within 2 weeks of entering the study, with a person who had a PCR-confirmed or clinician-diagnosed case of COVID-19. Mobile phlebotomists in the prospective study collected whole blood, serum and a nasopharyngeal or oropharyngeal swab from every participant. Over a roughly two-month period, participants in the prospective study had the option of providing additional blood draws and questionnaires. Prospective study blood samples were shipped either frozen or at room temperature before DNA extraction. The sample originates from a study of blood T cell repertoires in COVID-19 (dated by TCRdb to about 2020). For context, the study as a whole: Collaborator samples came from the United States, Italy and Spain and covered acute and convalescent phases of COVID-19. The material from the prospective study consisted of cDNA or gDNA derived from T cells, B-cell-depleted T cells, or PBMCs. Nearly every sample came with metadata listing a de-identified subject ID, COVID-19 status, age in years and sex. The samples were drawn from two sources: the first 160 participants of the ongoing ImmuneRACE study, and over 1,000 subjects contributed by 6 global collaborators. HLA class I and class II types, where available, came from metadata supplied by the sample provider rather than from assay-based typing. Subjects who had been exposed to COVID-19, were actively infected with it, or had recovered from it provided the deeply sampled blood TCRbeta repertoires that made up the dataset. The repertoires were made available in a free public database intended to serve as a resource for research on the immune response to SARS-CoV-2.

What the study reported, not specific to this receptor: Clinical and demographic metadata were provided uncurated, with the amount varying by source and participant.

The receptor was derived from a woman between 50 and 59 years old who had been exposed to COVID-19. The sequencing input was PBMCs or T cells enriched from blood (not recorded which).

This receptor has the CDR3 CAWSGGTSGSSYEQYF. The nucleotides are TGTGCCTGGAGCGGAGGGACTAGCGGAAGCTCCTACGAGCAGTACTTC. The chain uses TRBV30 and TRBJ2-7, with 11 bases matching TRBD2. Trimming takes 3 bases off V and 0 bases off J; junction bases not matched to a gene: 7. Per the germline V gene (reference sequence), GTSNPN is the CDR1 and SVGIG is the CDR2. The CDR3 covers 16 residues, taking in both the cysteine and the phenylalanine. Only the CDR3 portion is preserved as DNA: 48 bases, with reading frame beginning at the first base.